These T cell receptor beta chains were read from a single sample in a study of CD8 T cells in ankylosing spondylitis. TCRdb recomputed calls from the 5' RACE reads with MiXCR, one row per CDR3 protein. The table has 300,000 to 350,000 distinct CDR3 sequences, under 15% seen once. Sequencing input: blood, either unsorted or a sorted T cell fraction (not recorded which). These receptors were taken from a male donor with ankylosing spondylitis or in good health (not recorded which). Each CDR3 is given with its conserved first and last residue. D genes are given only for firm matches. Size is omitted from some rows. Given values are once, few, many or a class for expanded clones.

j_call	d_call	clone_size	v_call	cdr3_aa	cdr3_nt
TRBJ1-6	TRBD1	few	TRBV3-1	CASSQLRGRNSPLHF	TGTGCCAGCAGCCAACTAAGGGGGCGTAATTCACCCCTCCACTTT
TRBJ2-2	TRBD2	NA	TRBV6-1	CASSREGNTGELFF	TGTGCCAGCAGCAGGGAGGGGAACACCGGGGAGCTGTTTTTT
TRBJ2-5	TRBD1	few	TRBV20-1	CSARGDREEVQETQYF	TGCAGTGCTAGAGGCGACAGGGAAGAGGTACAAGAGACCCAGTACTTC
TRBJ1-1	TRBD1	NA	TRBV5-1	CASSFGTGGVMNTEAFF	TGCGCCAGCAGCTTTGGGACAGGGGGCGTCATGAACACTGAAGCTTTCTTT
TRBJ2-1	TRBD2	NA	TRBV10-3	CAIRPGTTGYNEQFF	TGTGCCATCAGACCCGGGACTACGGGCTACAATGAGCAGTTCTTC
TRBJ2-1	TRBD2	few	TRBV3-1	CASSHRLAGGKNEQFF	TGTGCCAGCAGCCATCGACTAGCGGGGGGGAAAAATGAGCAGTTCTTC
TRBJ1-1	NA	NA	TRBV5-6	CASRLPGGRTEAFF	TGTGCCAGCAGATTACCCGGGGGTCGGACTGAAGCTTTCTTT
TRBJ2-3	NA	few	TRBV3-1	CASTRGGTTDTQYF	TGTGCCAGCACCCGCGGTGGGACGACAGATACGCAGTATTTT
TRBJ2-5	NA	few	TRBV7-2	CASSLSTGVEKTQYF	TGTGCCAGCAGCTTGTCGACAGGAGTCGAGAAAACCCAGTACTTC
TRBJ1-2	NA	NA	TRBV7-2	CASSPGVTDYGYTF	TGTGCCAGCAGCCCAGGGGTAACGGACTATGGCTACACCTTC
TRBJ2-5	NA	NA	TRBV6-6	CASGIGGKETQYF	TGTGCCAGCGGCATTGGGGGTAAAGAGACCCAGTACTTC
TRBJ1-4	NA	few	TRBV7-9	CASSPTGSSPGEKLFF	TGTGCCAGCAGCCCAACAGGCAGCAGCCCGGGGGAAAAACTGTTTTTT
TRBJ1-6	NA	few	TRBV3-1	CASSQEAGASRSPLHF	TGTGCCAGCAGCCAAGAGGCAGGGGCCAGCCGTTCACCCCTCCACTTT
TRBJ2-7	TRBD1	few	TRBV10-3	CAISESQGAIDEQYF	TGTGCCATCAGTGAGTCCCAGGGGGCGATCGACGAGCAGTACTTC
TRBJ2-5	NA	NA	TRBV10-1	CASSTSGREETQYF	NA
TRBJ1-2	NA	few	TRBV10-3	CAISESGGNYGYTF	TGTGCCATCAGTGAGTCTGGGGGTAACTATGGCTACACCTTC
TRBJ1-1	NA	NA	TRBV7-2	CASSFNGPEAFF	TGTGCCAGCAGCTTCAATGGGCCTGAAGCTTTCTTT
TRBJ2-7	NA	NA	TRBV20-1	CSARDPRGGYEQYF	TGCAGTGCTAGAGATCCCAGGGGCGGCTACGAGCAGTACTTC
TRBJ1-3	NA	NA	TRBV3-1	CASSQAGGSSGNTIYF	TGTGCCAGCAGCCAAGCGGGCGGCAGCTCTGGAAACACCATATATTTT
TRBJ2-2	TRBD2	NA	TRBV5-1	CASTPDWSSGRTGELFF	TGCGCCAGCACCCCGGATTGGTCTAGCGGGCGTACCGGGGAGCTGTTTTTT
TRBJ1-1	TRBD1	many	TRBV5-1	CASSLQGAGLNEAFF	TGCGCCAGCAGCTTGCAGGGGGCGGGTCTCAATGAAGCTTTCTTT
TRBJ2-1	TRBD2	NA	TRBV3-1	CASSPLSGGAGNEQFF	TGTGCCAGCAGCCCACTTAGCGGGGGGGCCGGAAATGAGCAGTTCTTC
TRBJ2-3	TRBD2	few	TRBV4-1	CASSQVTGGVSTDTQYF	TGCGCCAGCAGCCAAGTTACGGGGGGGGTAAGCACAGATACGCAGTATTTT
TRBJ2-7	TRBD1	few	TRBV25-1	CASSGTGGTYEQYF	TGTGCCAGCAGTGGGACAGGGGGCACCTACGAGCAGTACTTC
TRBJ2-7	NA	NA	TRBV30	CAWKLGGTYEQYF	TGTGCCTGGAAATTAGGCGGAACCTACGAGCAGTACTTC
TRBJ1-3	NA	NA	TRBV18	CASSPNGYSGNTIYF	TGTGCCAGCTCACCTAACGGCTACTCTGGAAACACCATATATTTT
TRBJ2-3	NA	NA	TRBV12-3/TRBV12-4	CASSLRYQDTQYF	TGTGCCAGCAGTTTACGGTACCAGGATACGCAGTATTTT
TRBJ2-5	TRBD2	NA	TRBV4-1	CASSQGGTSGGETQYF	TGCGCCAGCAGCCAAGGGGGGACTAGCGGGGGAGAGACCCAGTACTTC
TRBJ2-1	NA	NA	TRBV20-1	CSAPQRGGGSYNEQFF	TGCAGTGCTCCCCAAAGAGGGGGGGGCTCCTACAATGAGCAGTTCTTC
TRBJ2-3	TRBD2	many	TRBV12-3/TRBV12-4	CASSAGLAGFDTDTQYF	TGTGCCAGCAGTGCCGGACTAGCGGGGTTTGACACAGATACGCAGTATTTT
TRBJ1-5	NA	NA	TRBV5-1	CASSPDGGNQPQHF	TGCGCCAGCAGCCCGGACGGGGGCAATCAGCCCCAGCATTTT
TRBJ2-7	TRBD2	few	TRBV18	CASSPPGTSVYEQYF	TGTGCCAGCTCACCGCCCGGGACTAGCGTCTACGAGCAGTACTTC
TRBJ2-2	TRBD1	few	TRBV6-1	CATSTGQVAGELFF	TGTGCCACTTCGACAGGGCAAGTAGCCGGGGAGCTGTTTTTT
TRBJ2-7	NA	NA	TRBV5-1	CASSETLYEQYF	TGCGCCAGCAGCGAAACCTTATACGAGCAGTACTTC
TRBJ2-7	TRBD1	NA	TRBV27	CASSGDRGVYEQYF	TGTGCCAGCAGTGGGGACAGGGGGGTCTACGAGCAGTACTTC
TRBJ2-3	NA	few	TRBV3-1	CASSQPRGDTQYF	TGTGCCAGCAGCCAACCCCGGGGAGATACGCAGTATTTT
TRBJ2-3	TRBD2	few	TRBV24-1	CATSERGGPDTQYF	TGTGCCACCAGTGAACGGGGGGGACCAGATACGCAGTATTTT
TRBJ2-7	NA	many	TRBV7-9	CASSLYIDSEQYF	TGTGCCAGCAGCCTTTATATAGACAGCGAGCAGTACTTC
TRBJ1-5	TRBD1	NA	TRBV30	CAWTSGQGGRQPQHF	TGTGCCTGGACCTCGGGACAGGGGGGAAGACAGCCCCAGCATTTT
TRBJ2-1	NA	few	TRBV7-7	CASSPTGVVAGDNEQFF	TGTGCCAGCAGTCCGACAGGGGTGGTAGCGGGAGACAATGAGCAGTTCTTC
TRBJ1-1	NA	NA	TRBV3-1	CASSHGTQGAFF	TGTGCCAGCAGCCATGGCACCCAAGGGGCTTTCTTT
TRBJ2-3	TRBD2	few	TRBV12-3/TRBV12-4	CANGTSGRASGDTQYF	TGTGCCAACGGGACTAGCGGGAGGGCCAGTGGAGATACGCAGTATTTT
TRBJ1-1	NA	NA	TRBV5-5	CASSFHMSWNTEAFF	TGTGCCAGCAGCTTCCACATGTCTTGGAACACTGAAGCTTTCTTT
TRBJ2-3	NA	many	TRBV5-1	CASSLEGYTDTQYF	TGCGCCAGCAGCTTGGAGGGGTACACAGATACGCAGTATTTT
TRBJ2-1	TRBD1	NA	TRBV20-1	CSASYHLGTGEISYNEQFF	TGCAGTGCTAGCTACCATTTGGGGACAGGGGAAATCTCCTACAATGAGCAGTTCTTC
TRBJ2-1	NA	many	TRBV4-1	CASSLQWGVSNEQFF	TGCGCCAGCAGCCTCCAGTGGGGCGTTTCCAATGAGCAGTTCTTC
TRBJ2-7	TRBD2	NA	TRBV5-1	CASSLVASGRGGTGEQYF	TGCGCCAGCAGCTTGGTTGCTAGCGGGAGAGGTGGGACAGGCGAGCAGTACTTC
TRBJ2-5	NA	NA	TRBV2	CASSDRGSSQETQYF	TGTGCCAGCAGTGATAGGGGCAGCTCTCAAGAGACCCAGTACTTC
TRBJ1-1	NA	NA	TRBV5-1	CATGRTNTEAFF	TGCGCCACCGGACGTACGAACACTGAAGCTTTCTTT
TRBJ2-1	TRBD2	many	TRBV5-1	CASSFFLAGDSYNEQFF	TGCGCCAGCAGCTTCTTCCTAGCGGGGGACTCCTACAATGAGCAGTTCTTC
TRBJ1-4	NA	NA	TRBV20-1	CSARDGRGGREKLFF	TGCAGTGCTAGAGATGGTCGAGGGGGACGTGAAAAACTGTTTTTT
TRBJ1-4	NA	NA	TRBV5-1	CASSSGSTNEKLFF	TGCGCCAGCAGCTCAGGGTCAACTAATGAAAAACTGTTTTTT
TRBJ2-3	NA	NA	TRBV10-3	CAIRPGTPSTDTQYF	TGTGCCATCAGACCCGGGACACCGAGCACAGATACGCAGTATTTT
TRBJ2-3	TRBD1	few	TRBV20-1	CSAVLPTGESTDTQYF	TGCAGTGCTGTCCTCCCAACAGGGGAATCAACAGATACGCAGTATTTT
TRBJ2-2	TRBD1	NA	TRBV2	CASRTGVTGELFF	TGTGCCAGCAGGACAGGGGTCACCGGGGAGCTGTTTTTT
TRBJ2-7	TRBD2	many	TRBV5-1	CASSPPLAGNYEQYF	TGCGCCAGCAGCCCCCCACTAGCGGGAAATTACGAGCAGTACTTC
TRBJ2-1	NA	few	TRBV24-1	CATSEDSYNEQFF	TGTGCCACCAGTGAAGACAGTTACAATGAGCAGTTCTTC
TRBJ1-1	NA	NA	TRBV6-1	CASSEQGNYAEAFF	TGTGCCAGCAGTGAACAGGGAAATTACGCTGAAGCTTTCTTT
TRBJ2-5	NA	NA	TRBV20-1	CSARTPGVPRETQYF	TGCAGTGCTAGAACCCCCGGGGTCCCTAGGGAGACCCAGTACTTC